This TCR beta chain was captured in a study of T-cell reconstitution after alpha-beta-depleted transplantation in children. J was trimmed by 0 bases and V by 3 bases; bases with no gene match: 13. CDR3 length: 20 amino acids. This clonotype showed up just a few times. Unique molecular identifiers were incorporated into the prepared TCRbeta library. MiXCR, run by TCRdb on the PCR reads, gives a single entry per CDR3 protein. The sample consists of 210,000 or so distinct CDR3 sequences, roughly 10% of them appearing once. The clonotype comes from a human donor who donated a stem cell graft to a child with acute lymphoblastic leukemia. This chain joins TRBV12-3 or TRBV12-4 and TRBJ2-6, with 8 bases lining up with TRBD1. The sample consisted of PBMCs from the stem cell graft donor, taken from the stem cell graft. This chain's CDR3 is CASSLVLTGGPNSGANVLTF. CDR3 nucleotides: TGTGCCAGCAGTTTGGTACTAACAGGGGGGCCCAACTCTGGGGCCAACGTCCTGACTTTC.